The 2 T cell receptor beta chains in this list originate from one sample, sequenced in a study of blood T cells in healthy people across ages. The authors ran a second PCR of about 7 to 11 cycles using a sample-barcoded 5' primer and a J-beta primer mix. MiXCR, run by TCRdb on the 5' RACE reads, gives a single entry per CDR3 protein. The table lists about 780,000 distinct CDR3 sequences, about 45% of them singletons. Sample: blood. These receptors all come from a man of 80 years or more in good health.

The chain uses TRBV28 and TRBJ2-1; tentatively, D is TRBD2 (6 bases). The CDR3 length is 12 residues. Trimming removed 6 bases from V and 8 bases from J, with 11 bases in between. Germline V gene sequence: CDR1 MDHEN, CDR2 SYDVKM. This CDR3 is CASSKRLDEQFF. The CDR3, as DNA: TGTGCCAGCAGCAAAAGACTAGATGAGCAGTTCTTC.

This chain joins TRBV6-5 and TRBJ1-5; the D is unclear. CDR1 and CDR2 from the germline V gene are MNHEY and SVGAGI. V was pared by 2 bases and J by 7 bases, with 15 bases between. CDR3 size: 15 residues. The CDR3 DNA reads TGTGCCAGCAGTTACAATAGGGCCATGAGCCAGCCCCAGCATTTT. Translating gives CASSYNRAMSQPQHF.